This is a list of T cell receptor beta chains from one sample in a study of cytomegalovirus exposure and HLA in healthy donors. Sequencing used immunoSEQ multiplex PCR; TCRdb keeps in-frame clones, though not all of them. The profile shows more than 110,000 clones, around 79% of them singletons. Sequencing was carried out using PBMCs. These receptors were taken from a female donor in good health and CMV-seronegative. Both conserved end residues are part of each CDR3. Each record gives: CDR3 protein, CDR3 DNA, J gene, clone size, V gene, D gene. D genes are given only for firm matches. Some rows have no size entry. The others give once, few or many, or a class for an expanded clone.

cdr3_aa: CASSQDTGPDTQYF; cdr3_nt: TGCGCCAGCAGCCAAGACACAGGGCCAGATACGCAGTATTTT; j_call: TRBJ2-3; clone_size: few; v_call: TRBV4-3; d_call: NA
cdr3_aa: CSVGETRREQYF; cdr3_nt: TGCAGCGTTGGGGAGACTAGACGCGAGCAGTACTTC; j_call: TRBJ2-7; clone_size: NA; v_call: TRBV29-1; d_call: NA
cdr3_aa: CAISEAGGVRGQYF; cdr3_nt: TGTGCCATCAGTGAAGCGGGGGGGGTTCGGGGGCAGTATTTT; j_call: TRBJ2-3; clone_size: few; v_call: TRBV10-3; d_call: TRBD2
cdr3_aa: CASSNPRGSGNTIYF; cdr3_nt: TGTGCCAGCAGCAATCCTCGGGGATCTGGAAACACCATATATTTT; j_call: TRBJ1-3; clone_size: once; v_call: TRBV11-3; d_call: NA
cdr3_aa: CASSLGRQNTEAFF; cdr3_nt: TGTGCCAGCAGCTTGGGGAGGCAGAACACTGAAGCTTTCTTT; j_call: TRBJ1-1; clone_size: NA; v_call: TRBV9; d_call: NA
cdr3_aa: CATSRRATGGETQYF; cdr3_nt: TGTGCCACCAGCAGGAGGGCTACTGGAGGAGAGACCCAGTACTTC; j_call: TRBJ2-5; clone_size: once; v_call: TRBV15; d_call: NA
cdr3_aa: CAWSAPPAGPITPSTDTQYF; cdr3_nt: TGTGCCTGGAGTGCCCCGCCAGCGGGACCAATAACTCCTAGCACAGATACGCAGTATTTT; j_call: TRBJ2-3; clone_size: NA; v_call: TRBV30; d_call: TRBD2
cdr3_aa: CASSPGQNGYTF; cdr3_nt: TGTGCCAGCAGCCCTGGACAGAATGGCTACACCTTC; j_call: TRBJ1-2; clone_size: NA; v_call: TRBV5-6; d_call: NA
cdr3_aa: CASSVGGTVTEQFF; cdr3_nt: TGTGCCAGCAGCGTAGGAGGGACAGTCACTGAGCAGTTCTTC; j_call: TRBJ2-1; clone_size: NA; v_call: TRBV9; d_call: TRBD1
cdr3_aa: CASSGDSGALKLFF; cdr3_nt: TGTGCCAGCAGTGGGGACAGCGGCGCATTGAAACTGTTTTTT; j_call: TRBJ1-4; clone_size: few; v_call: TRBV28; d_call: TRBD1
cdr3_aa: CASSTGGAYEQYF; cdr3_nt: TGTGCCAGCAGCACTGGAGGGGCCTACGAGCAGTACTTC; j_call: TRBJ2-7; clone_size: NA; v_call: TRBV7-2; d_call: NA
cdr3_aa: CASSFEGQGDQPQHF; cdr3_nt: TGCGCCAGCAGCTTCGAGGGACAGGGGGATCAGCCCCAGCATTTT; j_call: TRBJ1-5; clone_size: few; v_call: TRBV5-1; d_call: TRBD1
cdr3_aa: CASSFPQDLTGELFF; cdr3_nt: TGTGCCAGCAGTTTCCCACAGGACCTCACCGGGGAGCTGTTTTTT; j_call: TRBJ2-2; clone_size: NA; v_call: TRBV28; d_call: NA
cdr3_aa: CASSQGLRTEAFF; cdr3_nt: TGTGCCAGCTCCCAGGGTCTTCGCACTGAAGCTTTCTTT; j_call: TRBJ1-1; clone_size: NA; v_call: TRBV27; d_call: NA
cdr3_aa: CASSLRQGSYEQYF; cdr3_nt: TGTGCTAGCAGCTTAAGACAGGGCTCCTACGAGCAGTACTTC; j_call: TRBJ2-7; clone_size: NA; v_call: TRBV7-7; d_call: TRBD1
cdr3_aa: CASSMTGNQPQHF; cdr3_nt: TGCGCCAGCAGTATGACAGGGAATCAGCCCCAGCATTTT; j_call: TRBJ1-5; clone_size: few; v_call: TRBV10-1; d_call: TRBD1
cdr3_aa: CASSVSGQETQYF; cdr3_nt: TGTGCCAGCAGCGTCTCGGGGCAAGAGACCCAGTACTTC; j_call: TRBJ2-5; clone_size: NA; v_call: TRBV9; d_call: NA
cdr3_aa: CASSDTSGGGYTF; cdr3_nt: TGTGCCAGCAGTGACACCTCAGGGGGAGGCTACACCTTC; j_call: TRBJ1-2; clone_size: NA; v_call: TRBV6-6; d_call: TRBD1
cdr3_aa: CSVEMLTGGPEQYF; cdr3_nt: TGCAGCGTTGAGATGTTGACAGGGGGGCCCGAGCAGTACTTC; j_call: TRBJ2-7; clone_size: NA; v_call: TRBV29-1; d_call: TRBD1
cdr3_aa: CASSEDGQGNEQYF; cdr3_nt: TGTGCCAGCAGTGAAGACGGACAGGGGAACGAGCAGTACTTC; j_call: TRBJ2-7; clone_size: few; v_call: TRBV2; d_call: TRBD1
cdr3_aa: CAWTQGMSYNEQFF; cdr3_nt: TGTGCCTGGACTCAGGGGATGTCCTACAATGAGCAGTTCTTC; j_call: TRBJ2-1; clone_size: NA; v_call: TRBV30; d_call: NA
cdr3_aa: CATSPAGDYEQYF; cdr3_nt: TGTGCCACCAGTCCAGCGGGAGATTACGAGCAGTACTTC; j_call: TRBJ2-7; clone_size: once; v_call: TRBV15; d_call: TRBD2
cdr3_aa: CASSFGGGGQGYTF; cdr3_nt: TGTGCCAGCAGTTTTGGGGGCGGCGGACAGGGCTACACCTTC; j_call: TRBJ1-2; clone_size: NA; v_call: TRBV27; d_call: NA
cdr3_aa: CASSRTSGGIVTDTQYF; cdr3_nt: TGCGCCAGCAGTCGGACTAGCGGGGGAATTGTCACAGATACGCAGTATTTT; j_call: TRBJ2-3; clone_size: NA; v_call: TRBV4-1; d_call: TRBD2
cdr3_aa: CASSQERPPYSGGYTF; cdr3_nt: TGCGCCAGCAGCCAAGAGAGGCCTCCCTATTCGGGTGGCTACACCTTC; j_call: TRBJ1-2; clone_size: NA; v_call: TRBV4-3; d_call: NA
cdr3_aa: CASTGTSGFGRAETQYF; cdr3_nt: TGTGCCAGCACCGGGACTAGCGGGTTCGGGAGAGCGGAGACCCAGTACTTC; j_call: TRBJ2-5; clone_size: NA; v_call: TRBV2; d_call: TRBD2
cdr3_aa: CASSLDRGSSYEQYF; cdr3_nt: TGTGCCAGCAGCTTAGACAGGGGAAGCTCCTACGAGCAGTACTTC; j_call: TRBJ2-7; clone_size: NA; v_call: TRBV11-3; d_call: NA
cdr3_aa: CASRAELGGTQYF; cdr3_nt: TGTGCCAGCAGAGCCGAACTAGGGGGGACCCAGTACTTC; j_call: TRBJ2-5; clone_size: NA; v_call: TRBV6-1; d_call: NA
cdr3_aa: CATSTGYSYEQYF; cdr3_nt: TGTGCCACCAGCACCGGTTACTCCTACGAGCAGTACTTC; j_call: TRBJ2-7; clone_size: few; v_call: TRBV15; d_call: NA
cdr3_aa: CASSYRDSGANEQFF; cdr3_nt: TGTGCCAGCAGCTACCGGGACAGTGGGGCGAATGAGCAGTTCTTC; j_call: TRBJ2-1; clone_size: NA; v_call: TRBV21-1; d_call: NA
cdr3_aa: CAISETRAPCEQYF; cdr3_nt: TGTGCCATCAGTGAGACTAGGGCTCCTTGCGAGCAGTACTTC; j_call: TRBJ2-7; clone_size: NA; v_call: TRBV10-3; d_call: NA
cdr3_aa: CASSLLGRERHNEQFF; cdr3_nt: TGTGCCAGCAGTTTATTAGGCAGGGAACGCCACAATGAGCAGTTCTTC; j_call: TRBJ2-1; clone_size: NA; v_call: TRBV27; d_call: NA
cdr3_aa: CASSQAQGESSPLHF; cdr3_nt: TGCGCCAGCAGCCAAGCACAGGGTGAGTCCTCACCCCTCCACTTT; j_call: TRBJ1-6; clone_size: NA; v_call: TRBV4-1; d_call: NA
cdr3_aa: CAISERGGSGGNQPQHF; cdr3_nt: TGTGCCATCAGTGAAAGGGGCGGGAGCGGTGGCAATCAGCCCCAGCATTTT; j_call: TRBJ1-5; clone_size: NA; v_call: TRBV10-3; d_call: NA
cdr3_aa: CASSQDSLEGADYGYTF; cdr3_nt: TGCGCCAGCAGCCAAGATAGCCTAGAGGGGGCTGACTATGGCTACACCTTC; j_call: TRBJ1-2; clone_size: NA; v_call: TRBV4-3; d_call: TRBD1
cdr3_aa: CASALDSLTEAFF; cdr3_nt: TGTGCCAGCGCTCTGGACAGCCTCACTGAAGCTTTCTTT; j_call: TRBJ1-1; clone_size: NA; v_call: TRBV7-9; d_call: NA
cdr3_aa: CRAVNTEAFF; cdr3_nt: TGCAGGGCAGTGAACACTGAAGCTTTCTTT; j_call: TRBJ1-1; clone_size: once; v_call: TRBV20-1; d_call: NA
cdr3_aa: CASSSGTSGPLRTDTQYF; cdr3_nt: TGTGCCAGCAGCTCCGGGACTAGCGGTCCCCTCCGCACAGATACGCAGTATTTT; j_call: TRBJ2-3; clone_size: NA; v_call: TRBV28; d_call: TRBD2
cdr3_aa: CSVEAPGGNEQYF; cdr3_nt: TGCAGCGTTGAAGCGCCAGGGGGCAACGAGCAGTACTTC; j_call: TRBJ2-7; clone_size: NA; v_call: TRBV29-1; d_call: TRBD1
cdr3_aa: CASSLSGGGGSYEQYF; cdr3_nt: TGTGCCAGCAGTTTATCTGGCGGGGGAGGTTCCTACGAGCAGTACTTC; j_call: TRBJ2-7; clone_size: NA; v_call: TRBV27; d_call: TRBD2
cdr3_aa: CASSQAERAYGYTF; cdr3_nt: TGCGCCAGCAGCCAAGCTGAACGAGCATATGGCTACACCTTC; j_call: TRBJ1-2; clone_size: NA; v_call: TRBV4-1; d_call: NA
cdr3_aa: CASSSWDRLPYGYTF; cdr3_nt: TGTGCCAGCAGCTCGTGGGACAGGCTTCCCTATGGCTACACCTTC; j_call: TRBJ1-2; clone_size: NA; v_call: TRBV7-6; d_call: TRBD1
cdr3_aa: CASSLWSHPRGTDTQYF; cdr3_nt: TGTGCCAGCAGTTTATGGTCCCATCCTCGAGGCACAGATACGCAGTATTTT; j_call: TRBJ2-3; clone_size: NA; v_call: TRBV27; d_call: NA
cdr3_aa: CASSLRGGSQETQYF; cdr3_nt: TGTGCCAGCAGCCTCCGGGGTGGCAGTCAAGAGACCCAGTACTTC; j_call: TRBJ2-5; clone_size: NA; v_call: TRBV7-2; d_call: NA
cdr3_aa: CASSSGISGNTIYF; cdr3_nt: TGCGCCAGCAGCTCGGGGATCTCTGGAAACACCATATATTTT; j_call: TRBJ1-3; clone_size: NA; v_call: TRBV5-1; d_call: NA
cdr3_aa: CSVGGTAGDNQPQHF; cdr3_nt: TGCAGCGTGGGAGGGACCGCGGGCGACAATCAGCCCCAGCATTTT; j_call: TRBJ1-5; clone_size: NA; v_call: TRBV29-1; d_call: NA
cdr3_aa: CASSQVWTSGGSTDTQYF; cdr3_nt: TGTGCCAGCAGCCAAGTTTGGACTAGCGGGGGTAGCACAGATACGCAGTATTTT; j_call: TRBJ2-3; clone_size: NA; v_call: TRBV14; d_call: TRBD2
cdr3_aa: CASSQEIQGFYEQYF; cdr3_nt: TGCGCCAGCAGCCAAGAAATCCAGGGATTCTACGAGCAGTACTTC; j_call: TRBJ2-7; clone_size: once; v_call: TRBV4-3; d_call: NA
cdr3_aa: CATLRAENTEAFF; cdr3_nt: TGTGCCACCCTCAGGGCAGAGAACACTGAAGCTTTCTTT; j_call: TRBJ1-1; clone_size: NA; v_call: TRBV28; d_call: NA
cdr3_aa: CASSLNRGHGYTF; cdr3_nt: TGTGCCAGCAGCTTAAACAGGGGGCATGGCTACACCTTC; j_call: TRBJ1-2; clone_size: NA; v_call: TRBV7-8; d_call: TRBD1